This T cell receptor beta chain stems from a study of T cell changes during pregnancy in multiple sclerosis. The CDR3 is 17 amino acids. Germline CDR1 and CDR2: MRHNA and SNTAGT. With 7 bases removed from V and 3 bases from J, the gap between germline ends came to 24 bases. This table comes from immunoSEQ multiplex PCR, and its TCRdb copy is limited to in-frame clones, with some not included. The table lists 60,000 or so clones, less than 95% of them singletons, with approximately 2.3% in the top ten. The source of this sequence is a female donor in good health, enrolled as a control in a pregnancy study. V usage is TRBV6-4 and J usage is TRBJ1-2; D call uncertain. Sample: peripheral blood, taken in the second trimester of pregnancy. CDR3 protein: CASTDPARDIRDYGYTF. CDR3 sequence (DNA): TGTGCCAGCACCGACCCAGCTCGGGATATTCGGGACTATGGCTACACCTTC.